What follows is one T cell receptor beta chain and its context. Its antigen is as yet unknown. Sequencing was performed with immunoSEQ multiplex PCR; in TCRdb, only in-frame clones are kept and a portion is missing. The repertoire includes 55,000 to 65,000 clones, less than 80% of them detected once, and 5.3% sits in the top ten. These data originate in a study of a mutant IDH1 vaccine in newly diagnosed glioma. At the level of the study: Treatment recipients were about 62% male and around 38% female, and their mean age was about 39 years.

Time point indicated: week 47, end of study. The study gave 300 ug of mutant IDH1 20-mer peptide per vaccine dose, with topical imiquimod. The sequencing used PBMCs, collected from a glioma patient whose treatment included an IDH1 peptide vaccine. This clonotype was sampled from a man over 45 with glioma.

The CDR3 is CASSLDRSSGNTIYF. DNA for the CDR3: TGCGCCAGCAGCTTAGACAGGAGCTCTGGAAACACCATATATTTT. The V and J genes are TRBV4-3 and TRBJ1-3, with D possibly matching TRBD1 (6 bases). The CDR3 length is 15 residues. Trimming took 5 bases from V and 0 from J, leaving 11 bases between them. The germline V gene encodes CDR1 LGHNA and CDR2 YSLEER.